One and the same sample provided the 3 T cell receptor beta chains below, sequenced in a study of shared clonotypes between healthy human individuals. Assay: immunoSEQ multiplex PCR; the TCRdb copy retains only in-frame clones and omits some. The sample shows roughly 1.4 million clones, approximately 98.5% of them seen only once. Sequenced material: naive CD4+ T cells sorted from blood. Subset specified: CD45RA+ positively selected. The receptors were sampled from a man aged 25 to 45 in good health.

This clone was seen only a few times. The chain employs TRBV10-1 and TRBJ2-5; no reliable D call. The V and J ends lost 0 bases and 0 bases respectively, with 5 bases between them. Germline values: CDR1 WNHNN, CDR2 SYGVQD (reference sequence). The CDR3 loop spans 14 amino acids. Here the CDR3 reads CASSESMYQETQYF. CDR3 nucleotide sequence: TGCGCCAGCAGTGAGTCCATGTACCAAGAGACCCAGTACTTC.

The V and J genes are TRBV7-8 and TRBJ2-1, with 11 bases identical to TRBD2. Germline CDR1 and CDR2: SGHVS and FQNEAQ. V lost 2 bases and J lost 8; bases outside the gene matches: 14. The CDR3 spans 18 residues. Here the CDR3 DNA reads TGTGCCAGCAGCTTAATTTTCGGGACTAGCGGCTCTGGCGATGAGCAGTTCTTC. Its protein is CASSLIFGTSGSGDEQFF.

The gene calls are TRBV1 and TRBJ2-1; TRBD1 was called by the table and not checked on the DNA. TRBV1 is assigned pseudogene status. This CDR3 comprises 19 residues. The CDR3 coding sequence is TGCACCAGCAGCCAAGGTCCCAGCAGGGATGGGCGATCCTACAATGAGCAGTTCTTC. This codes for CTSSQGPSRDGRSYNEQFF.